This is a list of T cell receptor beta chains from one sample in a study of T cells in Graves' hyperthyroidism and ophthalmopathy. Via MiXCR, TCRdb re-called the multiplex PCR reads, giving one row per CDR3 protein. The sample holds 45,000 to 60,000 distinct CDR3 sequences; roughly 49% are singletons and the top ten take roughly an eighth. Specimen: blood. Source of these receptors: a young woman with Graves' ophthalmopathy. The CDR3 runs from the conserved cysteine through the conserved F or W. Fields, in order: D gene, CDR3 length, J gene, clone size, V gene, CDR3 protein, CDR3 DNA. A D gene is named only where the DNA matches it firmly. Part of the rows lack a size; the others show once, few, many or a class for expanded clones.

>.|16|TRBJ1-3|many|TRBV20-1
CSAAAGTLNSGNTIYF
TGCAGTGCTGCCGCCGGGACACTAAACTCTGGAAACACCATATATTTT
>.|16|TRBJ2-2|many|TRBV4-1
CASSQVARGRRGELFF
TGCGCCAGCAGCCAAGTTGCTCGGGGACGAAGGGGGGAGCTGTTTTTT
>TRBD2|14|TRBJ2-7|many|TRBV9
CASSVDGRAYEQYF
TGTGCCAGCAGCGTAGACGGGAGGGCCTACGAGCAGTACTTC
>TRBD2|17|TRBJ2-1|.|TRBV10-2
CASSDWTSIGTDNEQFF
TGCGCCAGCAGTGATTGGACTAGTATAGGTACCGACAATGAGCAGTTCTTC
>TRBD1|18|TRBJ2-1|.|TRBV6-6
CASSVLPPGQGAYNEQFF
TGTGCCAGCAGTGTCCTACCGCCGGGACAGGGGGCGTACAATGAGCAGTTCTTC
>TRBD1|16|TRBJ2-5|few|TRBV28
CASSLGTGVTEETQYF
TGTGCCAGCAGTTTGGGGACAGGGGTTACGGAAGAGACCCAGTACTTC
>TRBD1|12|TRBJ2-7|many|TRBV6-1
CASTDRGYEQYF
TGTGCCAGCACGGACAGGGGCTACGAGCAGTACTTC
>.|8|TRBJ2-2|.|TRBV6-1
CASKELFF
TGTGCCAGCAAGGAGCTGTTTTTT
>TRBD2|14|TRBJ2-7|.|TRBV30
CAWSAGGSSYEQYF
TGTGCCTGGAGTGCGGGGGGTAGCTCCTACGAGCAGTACTTC
>.|17|TRBJ2-3|.|TRBV7-6
CASSLAQGRTSTDTQYF
TGTGCCAGCAGCTTGGCTCAGGGGCGGACTAGCACAGATACGCAGTATTTT
>TRBD2|16|TRBJ2-7|.|TRBV28
CASSASDQRGNYEQYF
TGTGCCAGCAGTGCCTCGGACCAGCGGGGGAACTACGAGCAGTACTTC
>.|15|TRBJ2-7|many|TRBV6-6
CASSYPARSAYEQYF
TGTGCCAGCAGTTACCCCGCTAGGTCAGCCTACGAGCAGTACTTC
>.|15|TRBJ1-1|.|TRBV20-1
CSAPRAGGSGTEAFF
TGCAGTGCCCCCCGTGCCGGGGGATCGGGCACTGAAGCTTTCTTT
>.|12|TRBJ1-6|.|TRBV20-1
CREGGDNSPLHF
TGCAGAGAGGGGGGGGATAATTCACCCCTCCACTTT
>.|13|TRBJ2-1|medium-sized|TRBV10-3
CATAGRVGNEQFF
TGTGCCACCGCGGGACGGGTTGGAAATGAGCAGTTCTTC
>.|15|TRBJ2-7|.|TRBV20-1
CSAPRPGEVIYEQYF
TGCAGTGCTCCCCGGCCGGGAGAGGTGATCTACGAGCAGTACTTC
>TRBD2|14|TRBJ2-7|.|TRBV7-9
CASSLAGGNYEQYF
TGTGCCAGCAGCTTAGCGGGGGGGAACTACGAGCAGTACTTC
>TRBD2|13|TRBJ2-7|many|TRBV5-4
CAVSGRVNYEQYF
TGTGCCGTTAGCGGGAGGGTTAACTACGAGCAGTACTTC
>TRBD2|15|TRBJ2-3|.|TRBV6-4
CAGGDSGLAGDTQYF
TGTGCCGGCGGTGACTCGGGGCTAGCGGGAGATACGCAGTATTTT
>.|11|TRBJ2-1|many|TRBV11-3
CASSVGNEQFF
TGTGCCAGCAGCGTGGGCAATGAGCAGTTCTTC
>.|16|TRBJ2-2|.|TRBV27
CASSLKTNSPNRELFF
TGTGCCAGCAGTTTAAAGACTAACAGTCCTAACCGGGAGCTGTTTTTT
>TRBD1|15|TRBJ1-5|many|TRBV20-1
CSARPGTVSNQPQHF
TGCAGTGCTAGACCCGGGACAGTTAGCAATCAGCCCCAGCATTTT
>TRBD2|14|TRBJ2-7|many|TRBV5-6
CASSLVGGAYEQYF
TGTGCCAGCAGCTTGGTGGGAGGGGCCTACGAGCAGTACTTC
>TRBD2|15|TRBJ2-3|.|TRBV20-1
CSARAAGGDTDTQYF
TGCAGTGCTAGAGCAGCGGGGGGAGATACAGATACGCAGTATTTT
>.|14|TRBJ2-2|many|TRBV6-1
CASILTPNTGELFF
TGTGCCAGCATCTTAACCCCAAACACCGGGGAGCTGTTTTTT
>TRBD1|13|TRBJ2-5|many|TRBV6-5
CASRGTGVETQYF
TGTGCCAGCAGGGGGACAGGGGTAGAGACCCAGTACTTC
>TRBD2|15|TRBJ2-7|many|TRBV5-8
CASSLIGTSDYEQYF
TGTGCCAGCAGCCTCATAGGGACTAGTGACTACGAGCAGTACTTC
>TRBD1|13|TRBJ2-2|many|TRBV12-3/TRBV12-4
CASRQGGGGELFF
TGTGCCAGCAGGCAAGGGGGCGGCGGGGAGCTGTTTTTT
>TRBD1|15|TRBJ1-2|many|TRBV5-8
CASSRPGQGTYGYTF
TGTGCCAGCAGCCGGCCGGGACAGGGAACCTATGGCTACACCTTC
>.|13|TRBJ2-4|many|TRBV11-2
CASSGLAKNIQYF
TGTGCCAGCAGCGGGTTGGCCAAAAACATTCAGTACTTC
>.|10|TRBJ2-5|.|TRBV20-1
CKPGQETQYF
TGCAAGCCGGGACAAGAGACCCAGTACTTC
>.|21|TRBJ2-7|.|TRBV3-1
CASSRDKGADSGSGISYEQYF
TGTGCCAGCAGCCGAGATAAGGGGGCCGACAGCGGGTCGGGAATCTCCTACGAGCAGTACTTC
>TRBD2|13|TRBJ2-1|.|TRBV7-3
CASSFGLAHEQFF
TGTGCCAGCAGCTTTGGACTAGCCCATGAGCAGTTCTTC
>TRBD1|14|TRBJ2-5|many|TRBV11-1
CASSRGQGQETQYF
TGTGCCAGCAGCCGAGGACAGGGACAAGAGACCCAGTACTTC
>.|13|TRBJ1-5|many|TRBV28
CASSWGARQPQHF
TGTGCCAGCAGTTGGGGGGCCCGTCAGCCCCAGCATTTT
>.|12|TRBJ2-5|many|TRBV28
CASSLRDETQYF
TGTGCCAGCAGTTTAAGGGATGAGACCCAGTACTTC
>TRBD2|16|TRBJ2-1|.|TRBV11-1
CASSTRLAGGPNEQFF
TGTGCCAGCAGCACCCGACTAGCGGGAGGGCCTAATGAGCAGTTCTTC
>.|13|TRBJ2-5|many|TRBV20-1
CSARDGNGETQYF
TGCAGTGCTAGAGACGGGAATGGGGAGACCCAGTACTTC
>.|13|TRBJ1-2|.|TRBV5-1
CASSPTGYYGYTF
TGCGCCAGCAGCCCCACAGGGTACTATGGCTACACCTTC
>TRBD1|13|TRBJ2-1|many|TRBV11-2
CASSRDRVNEQFF
TGTGCCAGCAGCCGGGACAGGGTTAATGAGCAGTTCTTC
>.|16|TRBJ1-5|many|TRBV2
CASSNSVKDSNQPQHF
TGTGCCAGCAGCAATTCCGTCAAGGATAGCAATCAGCCCCAGCATTTT
>.|14|TRBJ1-2|.|TRBV2
CASSDEVVNYGYTF
TGTGCCAGCAGTGACGAGGTTGTCAACTATGGCTACACCTTC
>.|14|TRBJ2-7|.|TRBV20-1
CSAREGKGVYEQYF
TGCAGTGCTAGAGAAGGAAAGGGTGTCTACGAGCAGTACTTC
>.|12|TRBJ1-3|.|TRBV30
CAWTETGNTIYF
TGTGCCTGGACAGAAACTGGAAACACCATATATTTT
>TRBD2|16|TRBJ2-5|.|TRBV2
CAISLAGGPEQETQYF
TGTGCCATATCACTAGCGGGAGGGCCGGAGCAAGAGACCCAGTACTTC
>TRBD1|15|TRBJ2-7|.|TRBV7-6
CASSLQTGLTYEQYF
TGTGCCAGCAGCTTACAGACAGGGTTGACCTACGAGCAGTACTTC
>TRBD1|14|TRBJ2-3|.|TRBV19
CASSAWTGGDTQYF
TGTGCCAGTAGTGCCTGGACAGGGGGAGATACGCAGTATTTT
>.|15|TRBJ2-7|many|TRBV6-1
CASSLGPLYAYEQYF
TGTGCCAGCAGCTTGGGGCCACTATACGCCTACGAGCAGTACTTC
>.|10|TRBJ2-5|many|TRBV20-1
CSARDSVQYF
TGCAGTGCTAGAGACTCTGTCCAGTACTTC
>TRBD1|15|TRBJ2-1|few|TRBV9
CAWSPGQGVYNEQFF
TGTGCCTGGAGCCCCGGACAGGGGGTCTACAATGAGCAGTTCTTC
>.|12|TRBJ2-2|many|TRBV4-1
CASSQEVGELFF
TGCGCCAGCAGCCAAGAAGTCGGGGAGCTGTTTTTT